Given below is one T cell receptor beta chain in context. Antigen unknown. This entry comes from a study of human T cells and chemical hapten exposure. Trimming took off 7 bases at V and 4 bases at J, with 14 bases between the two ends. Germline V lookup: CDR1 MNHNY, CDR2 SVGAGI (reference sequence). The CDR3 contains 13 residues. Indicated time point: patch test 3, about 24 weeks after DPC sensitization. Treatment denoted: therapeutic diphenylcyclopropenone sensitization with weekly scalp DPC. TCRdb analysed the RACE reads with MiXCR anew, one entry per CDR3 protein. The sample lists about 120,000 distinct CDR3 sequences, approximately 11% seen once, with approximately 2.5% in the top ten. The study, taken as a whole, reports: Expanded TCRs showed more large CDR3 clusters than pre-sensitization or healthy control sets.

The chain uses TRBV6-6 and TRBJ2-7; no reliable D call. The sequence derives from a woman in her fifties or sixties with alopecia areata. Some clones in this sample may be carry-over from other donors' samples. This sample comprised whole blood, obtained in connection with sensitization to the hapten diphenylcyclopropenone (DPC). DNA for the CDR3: TGTGCCAGCACCGATTTAGGTGGTTACGAGCAGTACTTC. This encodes CASTDLGGYEQYF.